Reported below is one T cell receptor (beta chain). The data originate from a study of blood T cell repertoires in COVID-19. Some clones are missing from TCRdb's copy, which holds only in-frame ones; the method was immunoSEQ multiplex PCR. This sample has about 140,000 clones; around 89% occur once, and the top ten carry more than 9.5%. The sample consisted of peripheral blood. The clonotype comes from a woman aged 80 or older with acute or convalescent COVID-19.

CDR3 in DNA: TGTGCCAGCTCACCACCTCGAGATGGACAGCGGTTCGAAGGCTACACCTTC. It is translated as CASSPPRDGQRFEGYTF. This chain uses TRBV18 with TRBJ1-2; D perhaps matches TRBD1 (6 bases). Germline-derived CDR1 and CDR2 are KGHSH and LQKENI. V lost 0 bases and J 8 bases, leaving 22 bases between the germline ends. The CDR3 loop spans 17 amino acids.